This T cell receptor beta chain came from a study of T-cell memory formation after mild COVID-19. TCRdb re-called the 5' RACE reads with MiXCR, one entry per CDR3 protein. The sample consists of approximately 400,000 distinct CDR3 sequences, approximately 18% of them appearing once. Study findings and constraints: Cross-reactive memory apparently joined, as some responding clones appeared in pre-infection memory. Contracting clones from day 15 to 85 had balanced CD4/CD8; later expanders favoured CD4+.

Regarding this clonotype: Its specificity is unknown.

Germline V gene data show CDR1 as MNHEY and CDR2 as SVGEGT. CDR3 length equals 16 residues. V lost 2 bases and J 0 bases, leaving 11 bases between the germline ends. The TCR sequence derives from a man aged 18 to 30 who had mild COVID-19 (a few samples of this study predate the infection). Cell type and time point are not known. The gene calls are TRBV6-2 or TRBV6-3 and TRBJ2-1; tentatively, D is TRBD1 or TRBD2 (6 bases each). Sequencing was carried out using PBMCs or a T cell subset sorted from them (not recorded which). The CDR3 spells CASSYEGGSSYNEQFF. DNA of the CDR3: TGTGCCAGCAGTTACGAAGGGGGGAGCTCCTACAATGAGCAGTTCTTC.